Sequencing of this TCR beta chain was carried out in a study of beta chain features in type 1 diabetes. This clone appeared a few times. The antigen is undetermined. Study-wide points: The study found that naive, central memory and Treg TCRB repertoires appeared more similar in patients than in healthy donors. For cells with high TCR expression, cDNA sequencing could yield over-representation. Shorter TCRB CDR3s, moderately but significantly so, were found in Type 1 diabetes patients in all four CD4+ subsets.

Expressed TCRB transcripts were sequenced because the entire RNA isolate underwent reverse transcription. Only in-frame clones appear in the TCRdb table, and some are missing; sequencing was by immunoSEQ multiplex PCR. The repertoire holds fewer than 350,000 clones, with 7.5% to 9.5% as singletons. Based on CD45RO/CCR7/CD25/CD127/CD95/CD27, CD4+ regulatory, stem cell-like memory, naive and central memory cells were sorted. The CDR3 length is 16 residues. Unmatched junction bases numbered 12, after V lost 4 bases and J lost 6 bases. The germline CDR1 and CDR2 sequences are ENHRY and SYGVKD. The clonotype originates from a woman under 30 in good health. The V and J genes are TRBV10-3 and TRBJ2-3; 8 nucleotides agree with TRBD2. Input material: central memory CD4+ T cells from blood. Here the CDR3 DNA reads TGTGCCATCAGTGTGGGGGCTAGCGGGTCCTCCGATACGCAGTATTTT. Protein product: CAISVGASGSSDTQYF.